This T cell receptor (beta chain) came from a study of T cell responses to AZD1222 COVID-19 vaccine. Whole-study results and caveats: Possibly, clonal diversity was underestimated; donors were largely white British and included more females. Researchers report vaccine-associated CD4 TCRs spanning spike, with dominance at 160-218 and 743-854. Sampling captured repertoires only after the peak T cell response.

As to this clone: What it binds is not known.

The CDR3 spans 12 residues. With 4 bases removed from V and 2 bases from J, the gap between germline ends came to 6 bases. CDR1 is KGHSH and CDR2 is LQKENI in the germline V gene. Repertoires were generated with immunoSEQ multiplex PCR, while TCRdb's copy carries only in-frame clones and drops some. In the table there are about 140,000 clones, around 90% of which are singletons. The sample consisted of peripheral blood, taken 28 days after the second dose of the MenACWY control vaccine. The chain links TRBV18 to TRBJ2-7; D may be TRBD1 or TRBD2 (5 bases each). The TCR was taken from an adult who received the MenACWY meningococcal vaccine as a control. CDR3 in DNA: TGTGCCAGCTCACGGGACGCCTACGAGCAGTACTTC. Its translation: CASSRDAYEQYF.